This TCR beta chain was obtained from a study of T cell repertoires in cytomegalovirus infection. Whole-study context: Signatures in public TCR beta sequences pointed to both CMV infection and matching HLA type.

The J segment lost 9 bases and the V segment lost 2 bases, leaving 10 bases of the junction unmatched. This CDR3 has 15 amino acids. The germline V gene encodes CDR1 MNHEY and CDR2 SVGEGT. Broader study findings: Summed public TCR beta family frequency identified CMV carriers bearing the relevant HLA. HLA-C-restricted CMV-specific TCR beta clonotypes were dominant in the ex vivo response.

Remarks on this clonotype: What it recognizes is unknown.

One entry per CDR3 protein results from TCRdb running MiXCR on the reads. The data contain approximately 320,000 distinct CDR3 sequences, more than 8% of them singletons. This clonotype was sampled from a human donor in good health (CMV status not recorded). Some clones in this sample may be carry-over from other donors' samples. The V and J genes are TRBV6-2 or TRBV6-3 and TRBJ2-5; 9 bases agree with TRBD2. Material: PBMCs. In DNA form, the CDR3 reads TGTGCCAGCAGTTACGGGCTAGCGGGGCCTCAGGCCCAGTACTTC. Amino acid sequence: CASSYGLAGPQAQYF.